This T cell receptor (beta chain) originates from a study of chemoradiotherapy in HPV16-positive cancers. As for the study in general: Functional T-cell assays on a couple of HPV16-positive patients' cells defined candidate HPV-specific clones and common TCR motifs. Study-wide results and caveats: Only a couple of HPV16-positive patients supplied the functional HPV-specificity definition. Candidate HPV-specific clones and E7-related TCR motifs grew in tumor during treatment.

Profiling relied on immunoSEQ multiplex PCR, and the TCRdb table lists in-frame clones only, not all of them. The repertoire consists of roughly 24,000 clones, with 80% to 95% occurring once and the leading ten covering roughly 15%. A remark on this clone: Antigen: not known.

The CDR3 is 17 amino acids. The germline V and J ends were trimmed by 5 bases and 6 bases, with 25 bases remaining between them. CDR1 is SGHVS, CDR2 FQNEAQ, per germline. The sequence was obtained from a human donor with HPV-associated anogenital cancer. The input for sequencing was blood, taken from a patient who underwent chemoradiotherapy. J is TRBJ2-5 and V is TRBV7-8; D perhaps matches TRBD1 (6 bases). The DNA for the CDR3 is TGTGCCAGCAGCAACCAATTGGGACACCCCAGAGGGCAGACCCAGTACTTC. Amino acid sequence: CASSNQLGHPRGQTQYF.